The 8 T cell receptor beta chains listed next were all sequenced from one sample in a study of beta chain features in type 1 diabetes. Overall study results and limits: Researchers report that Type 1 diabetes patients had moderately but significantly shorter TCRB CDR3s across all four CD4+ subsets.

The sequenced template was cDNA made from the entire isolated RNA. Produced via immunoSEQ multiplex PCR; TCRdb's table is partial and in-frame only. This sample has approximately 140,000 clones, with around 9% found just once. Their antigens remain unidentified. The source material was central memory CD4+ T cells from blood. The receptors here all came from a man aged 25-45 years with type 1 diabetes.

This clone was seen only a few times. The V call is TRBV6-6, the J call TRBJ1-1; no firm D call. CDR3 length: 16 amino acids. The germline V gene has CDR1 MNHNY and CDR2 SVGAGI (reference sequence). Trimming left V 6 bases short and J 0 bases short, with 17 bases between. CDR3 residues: CASRTERSAMNTEAFF. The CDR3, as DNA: TGTGCCAGCAGAACGGAGCGTTCCGCGATGAACACTGAAGCTTTCTTT.

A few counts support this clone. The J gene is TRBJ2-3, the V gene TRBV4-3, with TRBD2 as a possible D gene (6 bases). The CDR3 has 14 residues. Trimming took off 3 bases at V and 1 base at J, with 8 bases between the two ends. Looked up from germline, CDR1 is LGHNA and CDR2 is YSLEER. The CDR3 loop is CASSHSGRTDTQYF. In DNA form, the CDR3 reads TGCGCCAGCAGCCATAGCGGACGCACAGATACGCAGTATTTT.

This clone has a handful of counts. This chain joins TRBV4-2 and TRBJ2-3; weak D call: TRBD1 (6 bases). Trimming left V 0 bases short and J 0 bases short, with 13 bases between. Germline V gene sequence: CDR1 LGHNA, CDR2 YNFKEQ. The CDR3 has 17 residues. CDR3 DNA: TGTGCCAGCAGCCAAGATAGCCCCGGACAGAGCACAGATACGCAGTATTTT. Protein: CASSQDSPGQSTDTQYF.

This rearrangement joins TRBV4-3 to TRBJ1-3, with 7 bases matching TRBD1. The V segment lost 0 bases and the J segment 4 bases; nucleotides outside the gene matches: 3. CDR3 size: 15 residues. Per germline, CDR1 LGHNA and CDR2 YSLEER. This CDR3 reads CASSQDTGQGNTIYF. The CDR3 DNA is TGCGCCAGCAGCCAAGATACGGGACAGGGAAACACCATATATTTT.

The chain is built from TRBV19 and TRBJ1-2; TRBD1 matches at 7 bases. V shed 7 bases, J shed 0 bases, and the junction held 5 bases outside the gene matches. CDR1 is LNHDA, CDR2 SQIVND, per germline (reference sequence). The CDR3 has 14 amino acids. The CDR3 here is CASNDRAANYGYTF. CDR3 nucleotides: TGTGCCAGTAACGACAGGGCTGCTAACTATGGCTACACCTTC.

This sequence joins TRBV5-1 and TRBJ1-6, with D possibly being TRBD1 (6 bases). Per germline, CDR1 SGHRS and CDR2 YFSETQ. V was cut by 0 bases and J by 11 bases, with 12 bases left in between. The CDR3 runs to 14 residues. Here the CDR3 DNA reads TGCGCCAGCAGCTTGGGACAGGACACAGCACCCCTCCACTTT. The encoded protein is CASSLGQDTAPLHF.

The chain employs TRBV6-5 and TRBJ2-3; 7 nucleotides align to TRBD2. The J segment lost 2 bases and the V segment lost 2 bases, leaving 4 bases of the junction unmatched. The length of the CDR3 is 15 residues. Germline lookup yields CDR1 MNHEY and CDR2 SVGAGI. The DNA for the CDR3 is TGTGCCAGCAGTTACCTGGGACTATTCACAGATACGCAGTATTTT. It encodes CASSYLGLFTDTQYF.

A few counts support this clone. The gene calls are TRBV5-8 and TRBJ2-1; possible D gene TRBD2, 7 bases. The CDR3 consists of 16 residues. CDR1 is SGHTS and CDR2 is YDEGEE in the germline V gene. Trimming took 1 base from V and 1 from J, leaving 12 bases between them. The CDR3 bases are TGTGCCAGCAGCTTGTTTGCGGGGGCTTCCTACAATGAGCAGTTCTTC. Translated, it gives CASSLFAGASYNEQFF.